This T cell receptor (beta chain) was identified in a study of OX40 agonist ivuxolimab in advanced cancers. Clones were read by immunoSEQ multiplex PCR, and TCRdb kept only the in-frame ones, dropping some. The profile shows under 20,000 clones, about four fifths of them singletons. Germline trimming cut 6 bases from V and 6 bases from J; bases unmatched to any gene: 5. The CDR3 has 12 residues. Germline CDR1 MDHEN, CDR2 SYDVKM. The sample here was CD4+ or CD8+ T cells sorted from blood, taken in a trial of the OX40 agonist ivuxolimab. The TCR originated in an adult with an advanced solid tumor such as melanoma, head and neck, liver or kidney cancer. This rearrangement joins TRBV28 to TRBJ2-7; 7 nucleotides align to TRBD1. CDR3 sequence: CASSYTGAEQYF. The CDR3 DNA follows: TGTGCCAGCAGCTACACAGGGGCCGAGCAGTACTTC.